This TCR beta chain was identified during a study of T cell responses to AZD1222 COVID-19 vaccine. Study outcomes and limitations: Among spike-specific TCRs, nearly half reportedly target unmutated variant regions. When two AZD1222 doses had been given, Spike-specific TCR breadth and depth rose. The span of vaccine-associated CD4 TCRs extended across spike, with dominance at 160-218 and 743-854.

This CDR3 contains 14 residues. CDR1 SGHNT and CDR2 YYREEE come from the germline V gene (reference sequence). V was pared by 4 bases and J by 8 bases, with 15 bases between. Note on this clone: Its matching antigen is unknown.

Pooling was applied to second doses at about 4 or about 12 weeks. Clones were read by immunoSEQ multiplex PCR, and TCRdb kept only the in-frame ones, dropping some. The sample lists tens of thousands of clones, 80% to 85% occurring once. This TCR was sampled from an adult who received the AZD1222 COVID-19 vaccine. Sequencing was performed on peripheral blood, taken 28 days after the second AZD1222 dose. J is TRBJ1-4 and V is TRBV5-4; D gene ambiguous. DNA of the CDR3: TGTGCCAGCAGCCCCCTAGCAGACGGCGAAAAACTGTTTTTT. Its protein product is CASSPLADGEKLFF.